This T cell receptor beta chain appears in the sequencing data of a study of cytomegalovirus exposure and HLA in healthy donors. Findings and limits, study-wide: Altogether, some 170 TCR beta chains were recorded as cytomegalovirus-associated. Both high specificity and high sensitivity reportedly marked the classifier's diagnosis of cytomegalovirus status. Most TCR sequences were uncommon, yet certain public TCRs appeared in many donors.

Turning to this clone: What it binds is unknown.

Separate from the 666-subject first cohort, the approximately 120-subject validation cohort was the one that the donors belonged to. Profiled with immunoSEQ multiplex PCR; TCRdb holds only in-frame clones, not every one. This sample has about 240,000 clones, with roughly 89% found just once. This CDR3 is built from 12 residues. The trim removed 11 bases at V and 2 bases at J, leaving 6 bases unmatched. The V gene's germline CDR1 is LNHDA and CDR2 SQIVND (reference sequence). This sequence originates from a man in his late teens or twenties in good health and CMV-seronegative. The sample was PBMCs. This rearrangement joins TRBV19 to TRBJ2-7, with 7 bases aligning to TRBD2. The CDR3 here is CAGAGLAYEQYF. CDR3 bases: TGTGCCGGGGCAGGACTAGCCTACGAGCAGTACTTC.